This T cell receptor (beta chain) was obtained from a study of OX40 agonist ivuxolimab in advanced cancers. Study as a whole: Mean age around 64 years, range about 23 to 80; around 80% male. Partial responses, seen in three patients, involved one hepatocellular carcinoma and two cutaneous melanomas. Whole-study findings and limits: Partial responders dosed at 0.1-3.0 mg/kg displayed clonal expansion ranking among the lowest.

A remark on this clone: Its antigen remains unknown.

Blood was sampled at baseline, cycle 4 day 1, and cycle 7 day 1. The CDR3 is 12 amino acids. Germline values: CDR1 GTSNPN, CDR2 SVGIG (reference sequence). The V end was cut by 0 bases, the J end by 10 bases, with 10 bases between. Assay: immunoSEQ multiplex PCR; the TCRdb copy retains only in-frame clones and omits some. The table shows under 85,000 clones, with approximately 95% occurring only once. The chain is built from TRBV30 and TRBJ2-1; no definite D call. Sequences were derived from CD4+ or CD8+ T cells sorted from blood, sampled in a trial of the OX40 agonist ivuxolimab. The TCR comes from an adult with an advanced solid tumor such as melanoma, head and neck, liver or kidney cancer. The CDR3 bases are TGTGCCTGGAGTGTACGAAGCGTCGAGCAGTTCTTC. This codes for CAWSVRSVEQFF. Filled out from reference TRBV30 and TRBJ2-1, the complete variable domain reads SQTIHQWPATLVQPVGSPLSLECTVEGTSNPNLYWYRQAAGRGLQLLFYSVGIGQISSEVPQNLSASRPQDRQFILSSKKLLLSDSGFYLCAWSVRSVEQFFGPGTRLTVL.